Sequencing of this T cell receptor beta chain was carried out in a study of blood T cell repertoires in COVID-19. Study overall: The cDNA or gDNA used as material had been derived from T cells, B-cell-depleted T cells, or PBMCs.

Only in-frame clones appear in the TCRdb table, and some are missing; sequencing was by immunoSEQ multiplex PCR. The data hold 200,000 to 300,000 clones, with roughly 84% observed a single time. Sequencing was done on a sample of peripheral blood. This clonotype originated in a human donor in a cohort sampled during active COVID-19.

In DNA, the CDR3 is TGTGCCAGCAGCGGGCGACAGGGGGTTTTGGACATTCAGTACTTC. Its translation: CASSGRQGVLDIQYF. V and J are TRBV21-1 and TRBJ2-4; the table gives TRBD1 as D, unverified against the DNA. TRBV21-1 is flagged as a pseudogene. The CDR3 contains 15 residues.